This T cell receptor beta chain was recovered during a study of PD-1 blockade in classical Hodgkin lymphoma. Study-level findings and limits: As was reported, newly diagnosed patients showed lower baseline TCR diversity than healthy donors did. Complete responders matched newly diagnosed patients in baseline diversity. CD4+ but not CD8+ TCR diversity rose significantly by C4D1.

A note on this clone: No antigen is known for it.

The protocol was immunoSEQ multiplex PCR, while the TCRdb copy is restricted to in-frame clones and leaves out a portion. The table shows roughly 40,000 clones, with 85% to 90% occurring only once. Germline values: CDR1 SGHTA, CDR2 FQGNSA. The CDR3 loop spans 15 amino acids. With 2 bases clipped from V and 5 bases from J, the junction kept 5 bases outside the gene matches. Each patient relapsed following autologous stem cell transplantation, and prior brentuximab vedotin exposure differed. This chain uses TRBV7-2 with TRBJ2-2, with 7 bases fitting TRBD1. The sample consisted of peripheral blood mononuclear cells (PBMCs), taken at baseline. This TCR came from a human donor with classical Hodgkin lymphoma. Here the CDR3 reads CASSLKTGQTGELFF. The CDR3, as DNA: TGTGCCAGCAGCTTAAAGACAGGGCAGACCGGGGAGCTGTTTTTT.